What follows are 10 T cell receptor beta chains derived from one specimen sequenced in a study of CD8 T cells in Susac syndrome. Reverse transcription of roughly 0.45 to 1 ug RNA used random hexamers. TCRdb recomputed calls from the immunoSEQ multiplex PCR reads with MiXCR, one row per CDR3 protein. The sample has some 130,000 distinct CDR3 sequences; 90% to 95% are singletons. Source material: CD8+ T cells from PBMCs. These receptor sequences come from a human donor with multiple sclerosis.

This rearrangement joins TRBV30 to TRBJ2-3; 7 bases are a match to TRBD2. Germline CDR1 and CDR2: GTSNPN and SVGIG (reference sequence). The V and J ends lost 8 bases and 0 bases, in that order; junction bases with no gene match: 8. This CDR3 spans 14 amino acids. The CDR3: CARRDSGSTDTQYF. DNA of the CDR3: TGTGCCCGACGTGATAGCGGGAGCACAGATACGCAGTATTTT.

The rearrangement joins TRBV19 to TRBJ1-1; D not resolved. Germline V CDR1 and CDR2: LNHDA, SQIVND (reference sequence). This CDR3 comprises 16 residues. V lost 3 bases, J lost 0 bases, and 14 bases lay in between. As DNA, the CDR3 is TGTGCCAGTAGTATGTTCCCACCTGGTCTGAACACTGAAGCTTTCTTT. This codes for CASSMFPPGLNTEAFF.

The chain links TRBV5-6 to TRBJ2-1; D might be TRBD2 (5 bases). The germline V and J ends were trimmed by 0 bases and 8 bases, with 12 bases remaining between them. There are 14 residues in the CDR3. Germline lookup yields CDR1 SGHDT and CDR2 YYEEEE. The CDR3 region is CASSLVRGGDEQFF. CDR3 DNA: TGTGCCAGCAGCTTGGTCCGGGGTGGCGATGAGCAGTTCTTC.

This chain connects TRBV21-1 to TRBJ2-3; the table's TRBD1 call for D was not verified on the DNA. TRBV21-1 is labeled a pseudogene. The CDR3 has 18 amino acids. The CDR3 sequence is CASSRGPPTLLSTDTQYF. Written as DNA, the CDR3 is TGTGCCAGCAGTCGAGGACCGCCCACGCTTCTTAGCACAGATACGCAGTATTTT.

This clonotype has a single count. The chain couples TRBV11-2 to TRBJ1-4; D is unclear. Germline loops: CDR1 SGHAT, CDR2 FQNNGV. V lost 3 bases, J lost 0 bases, and 8 bases lay in between. The CDR3 is 15 residues long. The CDR3 region has the DNA TGTGCCAGCAGCTTGGGTTATGCAACTAATGAAAAACTGTTTTTT. Its protein is CASSLGYATNEKLFF. Variable domain in full (rest from reference TRBV11-2 and TRBJ1-4): EAGVAQSPRYKIIEKRQSVAFWCNPISGHATLYWYQQILGQGPKLLIQFQNNGVVDDSQLPKDRFSAERLKGVDSTLKIQPAKLEDSAVYLCASSLGYATNEKLFFGSGTQLSVL.

V usage is TRBV29-1 and J usage is TRBJ2-2; the match to TRBD2 covers 8 bases. The CDR3 runs to 15 residues. The V segment lost 3 bases and the J segment 0 bases; nucleotides outside the gene matches: 3. Per germline, CDR1 SQVTM and CDR2 ANQGSEA. CDR3 region: CSVESGRSNTGELFF. DNA for the CDR3: TGCAGCGTTGAGAGCGGGAGATCGAACACCGGGGAGCTGTTTTTT.

Only one count was recorded for this clonotype. The genes are TRBV6-1 and TRBJ1-1; D is perhaps TRBD1 (5 bases). V was cut by 3 bases and J by 4 bases, with 18 bases left in between. Germline V gene sequence: CDR1 MNHNS, CDR2 SASEGT. CDR3 length: 16 residues. CDR3 region: CASSDRPGPRGTEAFF. The CDR3 DNA follows: TGTGCCAGCAGTGATCGCCCGGGCCCTAGGGGCACTGAAGCTTTCTTT.

V gene TRBV13 combines with J gene TRBJ2-7, with D possibly matching TRBD2 (5 bases). The V end was cut by 0 bases, the J end by 6 bases, with 12 bases between. Germline lookup yields CDR1 PRHDT and CDR2 FYEKMQ (reference sequence). This CDR3 is built from 14 residues. In DNA, the CDR3 is TGTGCCAGCAGCTTAGGGAGGGAGATCGGCGAGCAGTACTTC. Its protein product is CASSLGREIGEQYF.

The chain recombines TRBV12-3 or TRBV12-4 with TRBJ1-2; no clear D. V lost 1 base to trimming and J lost 4 bases, with 7 bases between them. The CDR3 spans 13 residues. CDR3 protein: CASSLDTGYGYTF. The CDR3 DNA reads as TGTGCCAGCAGTTTAGACACGGGCTATGGCTACACCTTC.

This clonotype occurred once. The gene calls are TRBV4-1 and TRBJ2-4; maybe TRBD1 (6 bases). The V gene lost 4 bases and the J gene lost 8 bases, with 12 bases spanning the gap. The V gene's germline CDR1 is MGHRA and CDR2 YSYEKL. The CDR3 consists of 13 residues. CDR3 residues: CASSPGELDIQYF. CDR3 in DNA: TGCGCCAGCAGCCCAGGGGAGTTGGACATTCAGTACTTC.